These T cell receptor beta chains were read from a single sample in a study of cytomegalovirus exposure and HLA in healthy donors. The assay was immunoSEQ multiplex PCR, and TCRdb's table has in-frame clones only and misses some. Of 90,000 or so clones in the sample, around 79% were seen once. The sequenced sample consisted of PBMCs. These TCRs come from a female donor in good health and CMV-seronegative. The CDR3 runs from the conserved cysteine through the conserved F or W. Fields, in order: CDR3 length, D gene, V gene, clone size, J gene, CDR3 protein, CDR3 DNA. The D gene is left open where the match is weak. Part of the rows lack a size; the others show once, few, many or a class for expanded clones.

14	.	TRBV19	.	TRBJ2-7	CASSFYGNSYEQYF	TGTGCCAGTAGTTTTTACGGTAACTCCTACGAGCAGTACTTC
13	.	TRBV11-1	once	TRBJ1-2	CASSSRTAKGYTF	TGTGCCAGCAGCTCCCGGACAGCGAAAGGCTACACCTTC
16	.	TRBV27	.	TRBJ1-6	CASSLLTGGRNSPLHF	TGTGCCAGCAGTTTATTGACTGGGGGCCGAAATTCACCCCTCCACTTT
15	TRBD2	TRBV7-2	.	TRBJ2-3	CASSLAAGGTDTQYF	TGTGCCAGCAGCTTAGCAGCGGGGGGCACAGATACGCAGTATTTT
17	TRBD2	TRBV5-4	once	TRBJ2-2	CASSMTSGGTNTGELFF	TGTGCCAGCAGCATGACTAGCGGGGGAACGAACACCGGGGAGCTGTTTTTT
14	.	TRBV7-2	.	TRBJ1-3	CASSFSGSGNTIYF	TGTGCCAGCAGCTTCAGTGGCTCTGGAAACACCATATATTTT
12	.	TRBV6-5	.	TRBJ2-2	CASAWTIGELFF	TGTGCCAGCGCCTGGACAATAGGGGAGCTGTTTTTT
15	.	TRBV5-1	few	TRBJ1-6	CASSLAGRGNSPLHF	TGCGCCAGCAGCTTGGCCGGCAGGGGAAATTCACCCCTCCACTTT
14	.	TRBV5-1	.	TRBJ1-2	CASSPGEALYGYTF	TGCGCCAGCAGTCCGGGGGAGGCACTTTATGGCTACACCTTC
14	.	TRBV4-3	few	TRBJ2-7	CASSQDHNSYEQYF	TGCGCCAGCAGCCAAGATCACAACTCCTACGAGCAGTACTTC
15	TRBD1	TRBV5-4	.	TRBJ1-3	CASSLGTGGGNTIYF	TGTGCCAGCAGCTTGGGGACAGGTGGCGGAAACACCATATATTTT
13	.	TRBV9	.	TRBJ2-5	CASSHPGSGAQYF	TGTGCCAGCAGCCATCCGGGATCGGGGGCCCAGTACTTC
12	TRBD1	TRBV6-6	.	TRBJ1-1	CASTIDRGEAFF	TGTGCCAGCACTATCGACAGGGGTGAAGCTTTCTTT
14	.	TRBV5-4	.	TRBJ1-1	CASSGPAVNTEAFF	TGTGCCAGCAGTGGCCCGGCGGTGAACACTGAAGCTTTCTTT
17	TRBD2	TRBV4-3	.	TRBJ2-5	CASSQEWLAGVQETQYF	TGCGCCAGCAGCCAAGAGTGGCTAGCGGGGGTTCAAGAGACCCAGTACTTC
14	.	TRBV6-4	few	TRBJ1-4	CASSDIGGDEKLFF	TGTGCCAGCAGTGACATTGGGGGCGATGAAAAACTGTTTTTT
17	TRBD2	TRBV5-8	.	TRBJ2-7	CASSFSSGIDLSYEQYF	TGTGCCAGCAGCTTTAGTAGCGGGATCGACCTCTCCTACGAGCAGTACTTC
15	TRBD1	TRBV2	medium-sized	TRBJ2-7	CASSEQGAEEYEQYF	TGTGCCAGCAGTGAACAGGGGGCCGAGGAATACGAGCAGTACTTC
17	TRBD2	TRBV7-7	.	TRBJ2-3	CASSPLGLAGHTDTQYF	TGTGCTAGCAGCCCATTGGGACTAGCGGGTCACACAGATACGCAGTATTTT
15	TRBD1	TRBV10-3	.	TRBJ1-6	CAIRVDREPSSPLHF	TGTGCCATCAGAGTCGACAGGGAGCCAAGTTCACCCCTCCACTTT
14	TRBD1	TRBV29-1	.	TRBJ1-4	CSVGQGATNEKLFF	TGCAGCGTTGGACAGGGGGCAACTAATGAAAAACTGTTTTTT
13	TRBD1	TRBV11-2	once	TRBJ2-5	CASSIQGAETQYF	TGTGCCAGCAGCATCCAGGGGGCAGAGACCCAGTACTTC
13	TRBD1	TRBV9	.	TRBJ2-7	CASSTRDRGREYF	TGTGCCAGCAGCACTAGGGACAGGGGGCGCGAGTACTTC
15	.	TRBV27	.	TRBJ2-7	CASSPRGGSGYEQYF	TGTGCCAGCAGCCCTAGGGGGGGTAGCGGCTACGAGCAGTACTTC
14	TRBD2	TRBV7-9	.	TRBJ2-1	CASSPLAGDNEQFF	TGTGCCAGCAGCCCCCTAGCGGGAGACAATGAGCAGTTCTTC
15	TRBD2	TRBV7-3	.	TRBJ2-3	CASSFISGGADTQYF	TGTGCCAGCAGTTTCATTAGCGGGGGGGCAGATACGCAGTATTTT
16	TRBD2	TRBV4-1	.	TRBJ2-3	CASSPRLAGGLDTQYF	TGCGCCAGCAGCCCTCGACTAGCGGGAGGGCTCGATACGCAGTATTTT
17	.	TRBV19	.	TRBJ2-3	CASRRAQGGERGDTQYF	TGTGCCAGTCGTAGGGCGCAGGGCGGGGAGAGGGGAGATACGCAGTATTTT
16	TRBD1	TRBV7-6	once	TRBJ1-6	CASSPGQRFLNSPLHF	TGTGCCAGCAGCCCGGGACAGAGATTTTTAAATTCACCCCTCCACTTT
14	TRBD1	TRBV30	.	TRBJ1-1	CAWSVPGQITEAFF	TGTGCCTGGAGTGTACCGGGACAGATCACTGAAGCTTTCTTT
15	TRBD2	TRBV4-3	.	TRBJ2-5	CASSVLAGTEETQYF	TGCGCCAGCAGCGTCCTAGCGGGGACGGAAGAGACCCAGTACTTC
15	TRBD2	TRBV4-1	.	TRBJ2-1	CASSRLAVTYNEQFF	TGCGCCAGCAGCCGACTAGCGGTTACCTACAATGAGCAGTTCTTC
17	.	TRBV4-2	.	TRBJ2-6	CASSQEGAHSGANVLTF	TGTGCCAGCAGCCAAGAAGGAGCGCACTCTGGGGCCAACGTCCTGACTTTC
14	.	TRBV4-2	few	TRBJ2-7	CASSQVDRSYEQYF	TGTGCCAGCAGCCAAGTTGACAGGAGCTACGAGCAGTACTTC
13	.	TRBV29-1	few	TRBJ2-5	CSVEEGEGWQQYF	TGCAGCGTTGAAGAAGGGGAAGGATGGCAGCAGTACTTC
16	TRBD1	TRBV6-6	.	TRBJ1-6	CASSYTGGSYNSPLHF	TGTGCCAGCAGTTATACAGGGGGCTCCTATAATTCACCCCTCCACTTT
17	.	TRBV7-9	.	TRBJ2-7	CASSAPRGAGALYEQYF	TGTGCCAGCAGCGCCCCCAGGGGAGCCGGGGCCCTCTACGAGCAGTACTTC
14	.	TRBV19	.	TRBJ2-7	CASSIRKTGYEQYF	TGTGCCAGTAGTATCCGTAAAACAGGTTACGAGCAGTACTTC